The 25 T cell receptor beta chains in this list originate from one sample, sequenced in a study of shared clonotypes between healthy human individuals. The table came from immunoSEQ multiplex PCR; TCRdb's copy has only in-frame clones and leaves some out. The data contain 450,000 to 650,000 clones, roughly four fifths of them seen just once; the ten biggest clones take up around 12%. Sequenced input: PBMCs. These receptors were taken from a middle-aged woman in good health. Some clones in this sample may be carry-over from other donors' samples.

The V gene is TRBV6-1, the J gene TRBJ2-1; 10 bases line up with TRBD2. CDR1 MNHNS and CDR2 SASEGT come from the germline V gene. V lost 3 bases and J lost 4; bases outside the gene matches: 6. The CDR3 consists of 16 residues. The CDR3 DNA is TGTGCCAGCAGTGACATTCTAGCGGGAGCTTACAATGAGCAGTTCTTC. Translated, it gives CASSDILAGAYNEQFF.

The CDR3 DNA reads TGTGCCAGCAGCTTAGCGGATTCCTACAATGAGCAGTTCTTC. This codes for CASSLADSYNEQFF. The chain uses TRBV11-2 and TRBJ2-1; D gene ambiguous. CDR3 length: 14 residues. V gave up 1 base and J gave up 1 base, with 5 bases separating them. Germline values: CDR1 SGHAT, CDR2 FQNNGV.

This clone was detected many times. At the DNA level, this CDR3 is encoded by other sequences in the same sample as well. The chain combines TRBV7-9 with TRBJ2-1; D might be TRBD2 (5 bases). The CDR3 runs to 11 residues. Trimming removed 6 bases from V and 10 bases from J, with 10 bases in between. Per the germline V gene, CDR1 is SEHNR and CDR2 is FQNEAQ (reference sequence). The CDR3 region is CASSLAGEQFF. CDR3 coding DNA: TGTGCCAGCAGTCTAGCAGGCGAGCAGTTCTTC. The full variable domain, with the rest looked up from reference TRBV7-9 and TRBJ2-1, is DTGVSQNPRHKITKRGQNVTFRCDPISEHNRLYWYRQTLGQGPEFLTYFQNEAQLEKSRLLSDRFSAERPKGSFSTLEIQRTEQGDSAMYLCASSLAGEQFFGPGTRLTVL.

The chain recombines TRBV28 with TRBJ2-4, with 8 bases identical to TRBD2. Germline assignment: CDR1 MDHEN and CDR2 SYDVKM. This CDR3 has 15 residues. Losses at the gene ends were 7 bases for V and 7 bases for J; bases not matched to a gene: 12. CDR3 sequence reads: CASNLSGTRFNIQYF. The CDR3, as DNA: TGTGCCAGCAATCTGTCCGGGACTAGGTTTAACATTCAGTACTTC.

There are many counts of this clone. This chain links TRBV15 with TRBJ2-3; 9 nucleotides match TRBD1. Germline assignment: CDR1 LNHNV and CDR2 YYDKDF (reference sequence). V was clipped by 3 bases and J by 0 bases; unmatched bases: 4. The CDR3 is 16 amino acids. CDR3 in amino acids: CATSRGQGFSTDTQYF. For the CDR3, the DNA is TGTGCCACCAGCAGGGGACAGGGTTTTAGCACAGATACGCAGTATTTT.

The V gene is TRBV19, the J gene TRBJ2-1; 7 bases match TRBD2. The CDR3 loop spans 16 amino acids. V shed 6 bases, J shed 0 bases, and the junction held 8 bases outside the gene matches. Germline loops: CDR1 LNHDA, CDR2 SQIVND (reference sequence). The CDR3 region is CASRVPGRTSYNEQFF. The CDR3 nucleotides are TGTGCCAGTAGGGTCCCCGGGAGGACCTCCTACAATGAGCAGTTCTTC.

This clone appeared a few times. The chain links TRBV5-6 to TRBJ2-1, with 12 positions matching TRBD2. This CDR3 spans 16 amino acids. V shed 2 bases, J shed 4 bases, and the junction held 4 bases outside the gene matches. Looked up from germline, CDR1 is SGHDT and CDR2 is YYEEEE. The CDR3 spells CASSFSLAGGYNEQFF. CDR3 bases: TGTGCCAGCAGCTTCAGCCTAGCGGGAGGGTACAATGAGCAGTTCTTC.

Concerning this clone: Sequence at one end of the junction differs from germline and may be a read error. The CDR3 spells CAGRGDRALSGANVLTF. In nucleotides, the CDR3 is TGTGCCGGGAGGGGGGACAGGGCTCTCTCTGGGGCCAACGTCCTGACTTTC. The chain couples TRBV30 to TRBJ2-6, with 9 nucleotides matching TRBD1. The length of the CDR3 is 17 residues. CDR1 is GTSNPN and CDR2 is SVGIG in the germline V gene (reference sequence).

The J gene is TRBJ2-1, the V gene TRBV9; 11 bases align to TRBD2. The CDR3 length is 17 residues. Germline CDR1 SGDLS, CDR2 YYNGEE. The ends lost 0 bases at V and 8 bases at J; junction bases unmatched: 10. The DNA of the CDR3 is TGTGCCAGCAGCGTAGGAACCACTAGCGGGAGCCGCTATGAGCAGTTCTTC. This gives the protein CASSVGTTSGSRYEQFF. Full variable domain (remainder filled in from reference TRBV9 and TRBJ2-1): DSGVTQTPKHLITATGQRVTLRCSPRSGDLSVYWYQQSLDQGLQFLIQYYNGEERAKGNILERFSAQQFPDLHSELNLSSLELGDSALYFCASSVGTTSGSRYEQFFGPGTRLTVL.

The chain employs TRBV18 and TRBJ1-1, with D unclear. Germline CDR1 KGHSH, CDR2 LQKENI. The CDR3 has 13 residues. Trimming took off 2 bases at V and 1 base at J, with 5 bases between the two ends. The CDR3 coding sequence is TGTGCCAGCTCACCAGCTGGGAACACTGAAGCTTTCTTT. Its protein is CASSPAGNTEAFF.

In its sample, this clone was seen once. The genes are TRBV19 and TRBJ1-1; the D is unclear. In germline, CDR1 is LNHDA, CDR2 SQIVND (reference sequence). The CDR3 contains 16 residues. V dropped 5 bases and J dropped 0 bases, with 16 bases sitting between them. This CDR3 is CASSAGSGSMNTEAFF. CDR3 DNA sequence: TGTGCCAGTAGTGCCGGCAGTGGCTCAATGAACACTGAAGCTTTCTTT.

Only one count was recorded for this clone. The chain combines TRBV7-9 with TRBJ2-2; D remains ambiguous. The CDR3 sequence is 13 residues long. Trimming took off 4 bases at V and 5 bases at J, with 8 bases between the two ends. From germline, CDR1 is SEHNR and CDR2 FQNEAQ (reference sequence). The CDR3 DNA is TGTGCCAGCAGCTCTACCTCAACCGGGGAGCTGTTTTTT. Translated, it gives CASSSTSTGELFF.

The chain couples TRBV4-3 to TRBJ2-5; no definite D call. CDR1 and CDR2 from the germline V gene are LGHNA and YSLEER. V shed 0 bases and J shed 4 bases, with 0 bases lying between them. The CDR3 has 11 amino acids. The CDR3 is CASSQEETQYF. The DNA of the CDR3 is TGCGCCAGCAGCCAAGAAGAGACCCAGTACTTC.

The chain uses TRBV7-3 and TRBJ1-1, with no clear D. CDR3 length: 15 amino acids. V shed 1 base and J shed 0 bases, with 9 bases lying between them. Germline V gene sequence: CDR1 SGHTA, CDR2 FQGTGA. CDR3 in DNA: TGTGCCAGCAGCTTAAATGCGGGGATGAACACTGAAGCTTTCTTT. Amino acids: CASSLNAGMNTEAFF.

J is TRBJ1-1 and V is TRBV18; 7 bases are a match to TRBD1. V lost 2 bases to trimming and J lost 6 bases; unmatched junction nucleotides: 12. Germline V gene data show CDR1 as KGHSH and CDR2 as LQKENI. The CDR3 has 16 residues. The CDR3 here is CASSPSKAGGGAEAFF. The DNA of the CDR3 is TGTGCCAGCTCACCAAGTAAGGCAGGGGGTGGTGCTGAAGCTTTCTTT.

This clone is a singleton in its sample. V is TRBV11-2 and J is TRBJ1-3; D not resolved. Germline values: CDR1 SGHAT, CDR2 FQNNGV. The CDR3 covers 14 residues. The V end was cut by 5 bases, the J end by 3 bases, with 11 bases between. CDR3 nucleotide sequence: TGTGCCAGCAGCCCGGCCCACTATGGAAACACCATATATTTT. It codes for CASSPAHYGNTIYF.

The CDR3 nucleotides read TGTGCCAGCTCACCACCGGGACAGGGAAAGACCGGGGAGCTGTTTTTT. Protein product: CASSPPGQGKTGELFF. This chain uses TRBV18 with TRBJ2-2; the match to TRBD1 covers 9 bases. The CDR3 has 16 residues. Germline V gene lookup returns CDR1 KGHSH and CDR2 LQKENI. Trimming at V came to 0 bases and at J to 5 bases, leaving 4 bases not matched to a gene.

This chain links TRBV23-1 with TRBJ2-7; D could derive from TRBD1 or TRBD2 (7 bases each). TRBV23-1 is flagged as an ORF with uncertain function. The CDR3 spans 15 residues. V lost 5 bases, J lost 3 bases, and 17 bases lay in between. CDR3 nucleotide sequence: TGCGCCAGCAGTACATCCATCAGGGGGGGCTACGAGCAGTACTTC. Residues: CASSTSIRGGYEQYF.

This clone turned up a few times. The chain joins TRBV6-1 to TRBJ1-2; D is perhaps TRBD1 (5 bases). This CDR3 has 16 amino acids. Germline V CDR1 and CDR2: MNHNS, SASEGT. Trimming shortened V by 0 bases and J by 4 bases, and 15 bases separated the two germline ends. CDR3 in amino acids: CASSEAVGKDTYGYTF. Written as DNA, the CDR3 is TGTGCCAGCAGTGAAGCGGTTGGGAAGGACACCTATGGCTACACCTTC.

The rearrangement links TRBV5-1 to TRBJ2-1; D is possibly TRBD1 or TRBD2 (5 bases each). Trimming removed 0 bases at V and 3 bases at J, with 13 bases between. Looked up from germline, CDR1 is SGHRS and CDR2 is YFSETQ. The CDR3 totals 16 residues. The chain's CDR3 is CASSLETGPLYNEQFF. CDR3 bases: TGCGCCAGCAGCTTGGAAACGGGACCCCTCTACAATGAGCAGTTCTTC.

This chain uses TRBV25-1 with TRBJ1-3; D is undetermined. Between the trimmed V and J ends, which lost 4 bases and 0 bases, there was a span of 10 bases. Germline CDR1 is MGHDK and CDR2 is SYGVNS. The length of the CDR3 is 15 residues. The DNA of the CDR3 is TGTGCCAGCAGTGGTCAGAGCAGCTCTGGAAACACCATATATTTT. Protein: CASSGQSSSGNTIYF.

This rearrangement joins TRBV6-6 to TRBJ2-1; TRBD2 might be the D (6 bases). The CDR3 is made up of 13 amino acids. Trimming took 5 bases from V and 6 from J, leaving 11 bases between them. Per the germline V gene, CDR1 is MNHNY and CDR2 is SVGAGI (reference sequence). This chain's CDR3 is CASSTFSGNEQFF. Written as DNA, the CDR3 is TGTGCCAGCAGTACCTTTAGCGGCAATGAGCAGTTCTTC.

A note on this clone: A far bigger clonotype differs at one base, so this is likely a read error. The V call is TRBV25-1, the J call TRBJ2-2, with 7 bases aligning to TRBD2. CDR3 length: 14 residues. Germline loops: CDR1 MGHDK, CDR2 SYGVNS. V trimming: 0 bases; J trimming: 6 bases; junction bases outside the gene matches: 1. The DNA for the CDR3 is TGTGCCAGCAGTGAATATGGGGGGGCCGGGGAGCTGTTTTTT. It translates to CASSEYGGAGELFF.

This chain's CDR3 is CASSLLREGQPQHF. CDR3 nucleotide sequence: TGTGCCAGCAGTTTGTTACGGGAGGGACAGCCCCAGCATTTT. The chain uses TRBV28 and TRBJ1-5; D call uncertain. CDR3 size: 14 residues. V lost 3 bases and J lost 7, with 13 bases in between. The germline V gene encodes CDR1 MDHEN and CDR2 SYDVKM.

The V gene is TRBV29-1, the J gene TRBJ2-7, with D maybe TRBD1 (5 bases). Germline V gene lookup returns CDR1 SQVTM and CDR2 ANQGSEA. The germline V and J ends were trimmed by 4 bases and 0 bases, with 10 bases remaining between them. CDR3 length equals 13 residues. For the CDR3, the DNA is TGCAGCGTTGTAGGGGCCCTCTCCTACGAGCAGTACTTC. Its protein product is CSVVGALSYEQYF.